These T cell receptor beta chains were read from a single sample in a study of blood T cell repertoires in COVID-19. The method was immunoSEQ multiplex PCR; TCRdb's version includes in-frame clones alone and lacks a portion of them. The sample holds around 250,000 clones; more than 85% are singletons and the top ten take approximately 1.7%. The specimen was PBMCs or T cells enriched from blood (not recorded which). These TCRs come from a woman between 50 and 59 years old who had recovered from COVID-19. CDR3s include the opening cysteine and the closing phenylalanine or tryptophan. Each record gives: D gene, clone size, J gene, V gene, CDR3 protein, CDR3 DNA. The D gene is left open where the match is weak. Clone sizes are given selectively: once, few, many, or a class where the clone is expanded.

>TRBD1|-|TRBJ1-5|TRBV2
CASRGTGFSNQPQHF
TGTGCCAGCAGGGGGACAGGTTTTAGCAATCAGCCCCAGCATTTT
>TRBD1|-|TRBJ1-2|TRBV6-5
CASSPDRGYGYTF
TGTGCCAGCAGTCCCGACAGGGGCTATGGCTACACCTTC
>-|once|TRBJ1-5|TRBV3-1/TRBV3-2
CASSHQGNQPQHF
TGTGCCAGCAGCCATCAGGGCAATCAGCCCCAGCATTTT
>TRBD1|once|TRBJ1-4|TRBV29-1
CSVIGQGGEKLFF
TGCAGCGTTATCGGACAGGGGGGGGAAAAACTGTTTTTT
>TRBD1|-|TRBJ1-2|TRBV2
CASRDRLNYGYTF
TGTGCCAGCAGGGACAGGCTAAACTATGGCTACACCTTC
>-|-|TRBJ1-5|TRBV6-6
CASRTRGNQPQHF
TGTGCCAGCAGAACCAGGGGTAATCAGCCCCAGCATTTT
>-|-|TRBJ1-3|TRBV12-3/TRBV12-4
CASSYRAGNTIYF
TGTGCCAGCAGTTACAGGGCTGGAAACACCATATATTTT
>TRBD2|-|TRBJ2-5|TRBV5-4
CASSPTSGAEETQYF
TGTGCCAGCAGCCCGACTAGCGGGGCGGAAGAGACCCAGTACTTC
>-|-|TRBJ1-5|TRBV21-1
CASSKVDPGQGADQPQHF
TGTGCCAGCAGCAAAGTGGATCCGGGACAGGGGGCAGATCAGCCCCAGCATTTT
>-|-|TRBJ2-3|TRBV9
CASSDSIQSTDTQYF
TGTGCCAGCAGCGACAGCATTCAATCGACAGATACGCAGTATTTT
>-|-|TRBJ1-6|TRBV7-3
CASSLGSNSPLHF
TGTGCCAGCAGCTTGGGGAGCAATTCACCCCTCCACTTT
>TRBD2|-|TRBJ2-3|TRBV19
CASSPQGERETSTDTQYF
TGTGCCAGTAGTCCCCAGGGTGAGCGGGAGACATCAACAGATACGCAGTATTTT
>-|-|TRBJ1-3|TRBV19
CASRERTGNTIYF
TGTGCCAGTAGGGAGCGCACTGGAAACACCATATATTTT
>TRBD2|once|TRBJ2-7|TRBV5-1
CASSLRVAGGSYEQYF
TGCGCCAGCAGCTTGAGGGTAGCGGGAGGATCCTACGAGCAGTACTTC
>TRBD2|-|TRBJ2-7|TRBV4-2
CASSLGLAGDSYEQYF
TGTGCCAGCAGCCTGGGACTAGCGGGAGACTCCTACGAGCAGTACTTC
>TRBD1|-|TRBJ1-2|TRBV28
CAAFMTGIKGYTF
TGTGCCGCCTTCATGACAGGGATTAAAGGCTACACCTTC
>-|-|TRBJ1-6|TRBV3-1/TRBV3-2
CASSPGGSSPLHF
TGTGCCAGCAGCCCGGGGGGGAGCTCACCCCTCCACTTT
>TRBD1|-|TRBJ2-7|TRBV6-2/TRBV6-3
CASSTLSPGQGPGKQYF
TGTGCCAGCAGTACCTTATCTCCGGGACAGGGTCCGGGTAAGCAGTACTTC
>TRBD1|-|TRBJ2-5|TRBV7-9
CASSPGTGGWETQYF
TGTGCCAGCAGCCCAGGGACAGGGGGCTGGGAGACCCAGTACTTC
>TRBD1|-|TRBJ1-1|TRBV15
CATSTDRVARGAFF
TGTGCCACCAGCACGGACAGGGTCGCGCGGGGAGCTTTCTTT
>TRBD1|few|TRBJ2-7|TRBV3-1/TRBV3-2
CASSKAKGSGTGDYEQYF
TGTGCCAGCAGCAAAGCCAAAGGGTCCGGGACAGGCGACTACGAGCAGTACTTC
>-|-|TRBJ2-7|TRBV7-8
CASSLRGFNEQYF
TGTGCCAGCAGCTTACGGGGATTCAACGAGCAGTACTTC
>-|few|TRBJ1-1|TRBV27
CASAQAGWNTEAFF
TGTGCCAGCGCACAGGCGGGGTGGAACACTGAAGCTTTCTTT
>TRBD1|-|TRBJ1-4|TRBV7-2
CASSRLPGQSLRLFF
TGTGCCAGCAGCCGGCTACCGGGACAGTCCCTCCGACTGTTTTTT
>-|few|TRBJ2-7|TRBV5-1
CASSSSPGYEQYF
TGCGCCAGCAGCTCAAGTCCGGGCTACGAGCAGTACTTC
>TRBD2|-|TRBJ2-7|TRBV6-2/TRBV6-3
CASSLGLAGGRRDEQYF
TGTGCCAGCAGTCTTGGACTAGCGGGAGGTCGAAGGGACGAGCAGTACTTC
>-|-|TRBJ1-5|TRBV6-1
CASSESDTPWRPQHF
TGTGCCAGCAGTGAATCGGACACCCCATGGCGGCCCCAGCATTTT
>-|-|TRBJ2-1|TRBV7-2
CASRPAGMFYNEQFF
TGTGCCAGCAGGCCGGCCGGGATGTTCTACAATGAGCAGTTCTTC
>-|-|TRBJ2-1|TRBV21-1
CASSKVPSDSYNEQFF
TGTGCCAGCAGCAAAGTTCCTAGTGATTCCTACAATGAGCAGTTCTTC
>TRBD1|-|TRBJ2-7|TRBV7-9
CASSPRVRTGDDEQYF
TGTGCCAGCAGCCCAAGGGTGAGGACAGGGGACGACGAGCAGTACTTC
>-|once|TRBJ1-1|TRBV27
CASRLLEDGGWLTEAFF
TGTGCCAGCAGGCTACTTGAGGATGGGGGCTGGCTCACTGAAGCTTTCTTT
>TRBD1|-|TRBJ1-2|TRBV14
CASSDAGGYYGYTF
TGTGCCAGCAGCGACGCAGGGGGATACTATGGCTACACCTTC